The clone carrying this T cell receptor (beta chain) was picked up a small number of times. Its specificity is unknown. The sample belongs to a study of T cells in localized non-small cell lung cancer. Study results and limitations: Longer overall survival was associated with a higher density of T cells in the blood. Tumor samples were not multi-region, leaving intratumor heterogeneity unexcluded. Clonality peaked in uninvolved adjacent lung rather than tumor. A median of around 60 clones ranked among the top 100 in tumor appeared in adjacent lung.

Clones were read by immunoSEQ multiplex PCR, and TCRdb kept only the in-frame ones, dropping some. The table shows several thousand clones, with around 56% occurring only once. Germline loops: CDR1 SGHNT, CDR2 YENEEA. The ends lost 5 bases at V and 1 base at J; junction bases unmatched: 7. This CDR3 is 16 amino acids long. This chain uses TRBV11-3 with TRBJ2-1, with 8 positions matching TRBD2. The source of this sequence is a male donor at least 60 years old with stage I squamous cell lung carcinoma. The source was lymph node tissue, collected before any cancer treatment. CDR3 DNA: TGTGCCAGCAGCCCTACCCGCGGGAGGTCCTACAATGAGCAGTTCTTC. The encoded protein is CASSPTRGRSYNEQFF.